This TCR beta chain was sequenced for a study of T cells after yellow fever vaccination (dated by TCRdb to between 2018 and 2021). Turning to the overall study: The SMART-Seq v4 Ultra Low Input RNA kit was used to prepare libraries from fractions with low cell numbers. To follow T-cell clones before and after primary and booster YFV17D yellow fever vaccination, bulk TCR alpha and beta repertoires were sequenced over time. Two healthy male donors made up the cohort, one aged 18 to 29 years and the other aged 30 to 39 years. Blood was collected at multiple timepoints before and after primary and secondary immunization, and bulk PBMC replicates and cell subsets were isolated. Overall study outcomes, separate from this receptor: A small fraction of clonotypes showed up in both the CD4 and CD8 compartments, probably as a result of convergent recombination. The secondary T-cell response was weaker than the primary response but faster, peaking on day 5 instead of day 15. Because only two donors were included in the study, the extent to which the findings can be generalized is limited. FACS-sorted repertoires could contain abundant contaminating clonotypes from the bulk population, so computational filtering was required. Most clones expanded after primary vaccination (approximately 95% of CD4 and 88% of CD8) were re-detected after the booster, suggesting that broad memory maintenance occurred.

The instrument given in TCRdb is Illumina NovaSeq 6000. Synthesis of TCR cDNA relied on 5'RACE template switching, a step that introduced a universal primer site along with unique molecular identifiers. cDNA synthesis was primed from both the TCR alpha and TCR beta constant segments. Two PCR steps were used to amplify libraries, with sample barcodes and sequencing adapters being added in the second step. Sequencing of the libraries was done on either Illumina HiSeq 2500 (2x100 bp) or NovaSeq (2x150 bp). The paper's data handling went like this. Reads were demultiplexed and collapsed into UMI consensus sequences with MIGEC, and V(D)J alignment was performed with MiXCR. Vaccine-responding clonotypes were defined with edgeR using replicate PBMC samples, requiring FDR below 0.01 and a log2 fold change above 5 up to day 15. Each bulk clonotype was labeled CD4 or CD8 based on which sequenced repertoire, CD4 or CD8, contained the clonotype at higher abundance. The public sequencing data were trimmed at Q25 with fastp and processed into clonotypes with MiXCR by TCRdb, which kept only in-frame beta chains. CDR3 protein sequences are deduplicated, and each keeps its most common genes and DNA. These V and J calls are TCRdb output, not the study's own analysis. In this sample the table shows a few hundred thousand distinct CDR3 sequences, 5.2% of which occur a single time. The ten largest clonotypes hold about 3.5% of the sample.

The germline V gene specifies ENHRY as CDR1 and SYGVKD as CDR2. A distance of 11 bases separates the germline ends of V and J, which lose 1 base and 5 bases respectively. From cysteine to phenylalanine, the CDR3 is 14 amino acids long. Only the CDR3 DNA is retained, 42 bases long and in frame from the first base. The sample's treatment or condition label is to be understood as: live attenuated yellow fever vaccine strain. A standard Ficoll-Paque protocol was used to isolate PBMCs from peripheral blood. Dynabeads CD4 and CD8 positive selection kits were used to isolate the CD4 and CD8 T-cell fractions. RNA was extracted with TriZol from bulk PBMCs, CD4 and CD8 fractions, and dextramer-positive and dextramer-negative fractions. This clonotype was recorded many times. Its antigen target is currently unknown. The input lacks base qualities; no much larger clone sits a single base away.

Sequencing was performed on CD4+ T cells sorted from PBMCs, taken on the day of the yellow fever booster vaccination. The chain links TRBV10-3 with TRBJ2-5; the D gene assignment is ambiguous. This receptor was identified in a man between 18 and 29 years old who received the YFV17D yellow fever vaccine. The CDR3: CAISEWAARETQYF. The nucleotide sequence is TGTGCCATCAGTGAGTGGGCGGCGCGGGAGACCCAGTACTTC.